This TCR beta chain was sequenced in a study of cytomegalovirus exposure and HLA in healthy donors. For the study at large: Clustering assigned 70% to 85% of the approximately 400 genotyped donors to the Caucasian-associated ancestry cluster. Broader study findings: Among CMV-associated TCR beta chains, most appeared HLA-restricted in a later analysis. In a later analysis, TCR association rates varied by HLA locus: DRB1 most, HLA-C fewest.

Points on this clone: Antigen unknown.

V gave up 5 bases and J gave up 5 bases, with 9 bases separating them. The CDR3 extends over 12 amino acids. The germline gives CDR1 SNHLY, CDR2 FYNNEI. The PCR ran on 60 Vbeta and 13 Jbeta primers. Method: immunoSEQ multiplex PCR; TCRdb's copy keeps in-frame clones and lacks some. The sample holds about 270,000 clones; around 66% are singletons and the top ten take about 2.2%. The sequenced sample consisted of PBMCs. The clonotype was recovered from a female donor in good health and CMV-seronegative. The rearrangement links TRBV2 to TRBJ1-2, with unresolved D. The CDR3 DNA follows: TGTGCCAGCAGTCCTGACAAGTATGGCTACACCTTC. It translates to CASSPDKYGYTF.